The 27 T cell receptor beta chains reported below all come from one sample, sequenced in a study of T cell repertoires in cytomegalovirus infection. One entry per CDR3 protein, called by TCRdb with MiXCR from the reads. The sample holds 300,000 to 450,000 distinct CDR3 sequences, less than 20% seen once. Sample: PBMCs. The source of these receptors is a human donor in good health (CMV status not recorded). Some clones in this sample may be carry-over from other donors' samples.

This clonotype was counted at least ten times. V and J are TRBV7-2 and TRBJ2-3; 8 bases are a match to TRBD2. The CDR3 is made up of 18 amino acids. CDR1 and CDR2 (germline): SGHTA, FQGNSA. The V and J ends lost 5 bases and 2 bases, in that order; junction bases with no gene match: 15. The CDR3 protein is CASSRWASGRGSTDTQYF. CDR3 in DNA: TGTGCCAGCAGCCGATGGGCAAGCGGGAGAGGATCCACAGATACGCAGTATTTT.

V usage is TRBV6-5 and J usage is TRBJ1-6; a possible D gene is TRBD1 (5 bases). Germline V gene data show CDR1 as MNHEY and CDR2 as SVGAGI. The CDR3 sequence is 14 residues long. V lost 11 bases, J lost 9 bases, and 20 bases lay in between. The CDR3 reads CAARPAGSPSPLHF. Here the CDR3 DNA reads TGTGCCGCCAGACCCGCAGGGAGTCCTTCACCCCTCCACTTT.

The V gene is TRBV5-1, the J gene TRBJ2-3; D is ambiguous. The CDR3 spans 14 residues. Deletions cut 0 bases from V and 6 bases from J, with 11 bases between. Per the germline V gene, CDR1 is SGHRS and CDR2 is YFSETQ. The CDR3 DNA sequence: TGCGCCAGCAGCTTGGGTCTAGTCGGGGATACGCAGTATTTT. The encoded protein is CASSLGLVGDTQYF.

The rearrangement links TRBV18 to TRBJ2-1; D is unclear. CDR3 length: 17 residues. Trimming took 3 bases from V and 7 from J, leaving 22 bases between them. Germline assignment: CDR1 KGHSH and CDR2 LQKENI. The CDR3 region has the DNA TGTGCCAGCTCACCTCCAACAAACAGACCCCTCAGAAATGAGCAGTTCTTC. This gives the protein CASSPPTNRPLRNEQFF.

This clonotype has a count of ten or more. The rearrangement links TRBV7-9 to TRBJ2-1; D gene unclear. In germline, CDR1 is SEHNR, CDR2 FQNEAQ (reference sequence). V lost 5 bases, J lost 8 bases, and 13 bases lay in between. The CDR3 totals 13 residues. The CDR3 loop is CASSTLGGHEQFF. DNA for the CDR3: TGTGCCAGCAGCACCTTAGGCGGACATGAGCAGTTCTTC.

In this sample, this clonotype turned up many times. V and J are TRBV7-2 and TRBJ2-3, with no clear D. This CDR3 region has 13 residues. Trimming took 5 bases from V and 5 from J, leaving 11 bases between them. CDR1 and CDR2 from the germline V gene are SGHTA and FQGNSA. CDR3 protein: CASSPRIKDTQYF. The CDR3 nucleotides are TGTGCCAGCAGCCCCCGGATTAAAGATACGCAGTATTTT. The full variable domain, rest sourced from reference TRBV7-2 and TRBJ2-3, is GAGVSQSPSNKVTEKGKDVELRCDPISGHTALYWYRQSLGQGLEFLIYFQGNSAPDKSGLPSDRFSAERTGGSVSTLTIQRTQQEDSAVYLCASSPRIKDTQYFGPGTRLTVL.

In this sample, this clonotype turned up a few times. The chain recombines TRBV2 with TRBJ2-7, with D perhaps given as TRBD1 or TRBD2 (6 bases each). This CDR3 is built from 14 residues. Trimming left V 4 bases short and J 6 bases short, with 16 bases between. Germline CDR1 is SNHLY and CDR2 is FYNNEI. The CDR3 here is CASSADRGPGEQYF. The CDR3 coding sequence is TGTGCCAGCAGTGCGGATCGGGGGCCCGGCGAGCAGTACTTC.

This clonotype was seen a handful of times. This chain joins TRBV2 and TRBJ1-1; D unresolved. Germline V gives CDR1 SNHLY, CDR2 FYNNEI. The CDR3 length is 14 residues. V lost 4 bases and J lost 0, with 9 bases in between. The CDR3 bases are TGTGCCAGCAGTGCCGAGGCACTGAACACTGAAGCTTTCTTT. It specifies CASSAEALNTEAFF.

The V call is TRBV29-1, the J call TRBJ1-2; D is unclear. The CDR3 totals 13 residues. V was shortened by 1 base and J by 0 bases, with 6 bases between the two germline ends. Germline CDR1 is SQVTM and CDR2 is ANQGSEA. This CDR3 reads CSVEASSNYGYTF. The CDR3 DNA is TGCAGCGTTGAAGCTAGTTCTAACTATGGCTACACCTTC.

This clonotype has just a few counts. V usage is TRBV4-1 and J usage is TRBJ1-5; D perhaps matches TRBD1 (5 bases). In germline, CDR1 is MGHRA, CDR2 YSYEKL. Deletions cut 1 base from V and 3 bases from J, with 7 bases between. The CDR3 has 14 residues. CDR3 in DNA: TGCGCCAGCAGCCAAGTAGGGACCAATCAGCCCCAGCATTTT. The encoded protein is CASSQVGTNQPQHF.

There are many counts of this clonotype. J is TRBJ2-3 and V is TRBV7-8; D is unclear. V lost 0 bases and J lost 2, with 12 bases in between. CDR3 length equals 16 residues. Per germline, CDR1 SGHVS and CDR2 FQNEAQ. This CDR3 is CASSLARLPYTDTQYF. CDR3 DNA: TGTGCCAGCAGCTTAGCGCGATTGCCTTACACAGATACGCAGTATTTT.

This chain connects TRBV14 to TRBJ1-2; D is unresolved. The CDR3 spans 14 residues. The V end lost 2 bases, the J end lost 7 bases, and 14 bases lay between the germline ends. Germline CDR1 and CDR2: SGHDN and FVKESK. Here the CDR3 DNA reads TGTGCCAGCAGCCAACTTAGCCCGGGAGCTGGCTACACCTTC. The encoded protein is CASSQLSPGAGYTF.

A few counts support this clonotype. The chain recombines TRBV7-8 with TRBJ2-2, with 15 nucleotides matching TRBD2. The CDR3 has 19 amino acids. CDR1 SGHVS and CDR2 FQNEAQ come from the germline V gene. V was clipped by 3 bases and J by 6 bases; unmatched bases: 11. The DNA for the CDR3 is TGTGCCAGCAGCTTCGTGGGACTAGCGGGGGGTGGGTACCCCGGGGAGCTGTTTTTT. Translated: CASSFVGLAGGGYPGELFF.

About this clonotype itself: A read error may produce the germline difference seen at one junction end. The chain links TRBV12-3 or TRBV12-4 to TRBJ2-7; maybe TRBD2 (6 bases). This CDR3 is built from 15 residues. CDR3 loop: CASSFWTTSSYGQYF. CDR3 sequence (DNA): TGTGCCAGCAGTTTCTGGACTACGAGCTCCTACGGGCAGTACTTC.

On this clonotype itself: A much larger clone lies one base from this, so it may be a read error. The genes are TRBV5-4 and TRBJ2-3; 7 bases are shared with TRBD2. Germline CDR1 and CDR2: SGHNT and YYREEE (reference sequence). This CDR3 spans 14 amino acids. Here the CDR3 reads CASTPTSSTDTRYF. The CDR3 nucleotides are TGTGCCAGCACCCCGACTAGCAGCACAGATACGCGGTATTTT.

This clonotype was counted at least ten times. The rearrangement uses TRBV7-6 and TRBJ2-1; D unresolved. The V and J ends lost 5 bases and 10 bases respectively, with 15 bases between them. Per the germline V gene, CDR1 is SGHVS and CDR2 is FNYEAQ. This CDR3 region has 13 residues. CDR3 loop: CASSPVGPREQFF. CDR3 bases: TGTGCCAGCAGCCCCGTGGGCCCGAGAGAGCAGTTCTTC.

This clonotype has more than one count but fewer than ten. The chain joins TRBV24-1 to TRBJ1-1, with a weak D call TRBD1 (5 bases). There are 13 residues in the CDR3. Germline values: CDR1 KGHDR, CDR2 SFDVKD. V was pared by 7 bases and J by 5 bases, with 13 bases between. The CDR3 DNA follows: TGTGCCACCAGGGACGACCAGGGAACTGAAGCTTTCTTT. It yields the protein CATRDDQGTEAFF.

This clonotype came up many times. V and J are TRBV12-3 or TRBV12-4 and TRBJ2-1, with D hard to call. V gave up 5 bases and J gave up 3 bases, with 14 bases separating them. The CDR3 totals 15 residues. Here the CDR3 DNA reads TGTGCCAGCAGTCCCTGGGAAACAAACTACAATGAGCAGTTCTTC. Translated: CASSPWETNYNEQFF.

This clonotype was seen a few times. V is TRBV6-1 and J is TRBJ2-7; the D is unclear. V shed 0 bases and J shed 4 bases, with 4 bases lying between them. Germline V lookup: CDR1 MNHNS, CDR2 SASEGT. CDR3 length: 12 amino acids. CDR3 sequence (DNA): TGTGCCAGCAGTGAAGCAGGGTACGAGCAGTACTTC. Amino acids: CASSEAGYEQYF.

This clonotype was found a few times. This chain uses TRBV6-2 or TRBV6-3 with TRBJ2-7; D is possibly TRBD1 (5 bases). Germline lookup yields CDR1 MNHEY and CDR2 SVGEGT. The V and J ends lost 5 bases and 7 bases respectively, with 15 bases between them. CDR3 size: 13 residues. The CDR3 spells CASSRNWQGEQYF. CDR3 DNA sequence: TGTGCCAGCAGTCGAAACTGGCAGGGAGAGCAGTACTTC.

This clonotype was recorded a few times. The rearrangement joins TRBV7-6 to TRBJ1-6; TRBD1 might be the D (5 bases). Germline-derived CDR1 and CDR2 are SGHVS and FNYEAQ. CDR3 length: 15 residues. Trimming took off 0 bases at V and 6 bases at J, with 9 bases between the two ends. The CDR3 sequence is CASSLAQGGNSPLHF. CDR3 DNA: TGTGCCAGCAGCTTAGCGCAGGGTGGTAATTCACCCCTCCACTTT.

This clonotype occurred a few times. The chain combines TRBV7-2 with TRBJ2-3, with D tentatively TRBD1 (6 bases). Trimming stripped 3 bases from V and 5 bases from J, with 9 bases between. The CDR3 covers 13 residues. Germline CDR1 is SGHTA and CDR2 is FQGNSA. CDR3 nucleotide sequence: TGTGCCAGCAGCTTCAACAGGGAAGATACGCAGTATTTT. Translation: CASSFNREDTQYF.

This clonotype was picked up many times. The rearrangement links TRBV7-4 to TRBJ1-1; D remains unclear. Trimming took 5 bases from V and 4 from J, leaving 23 bases between them. CDR1 is SGHVT and CDR2 is SQSDAQ in the germline V gene. This CDR3 comprises 17 residues. The CDR3 spells CASSGHPGWILGTEAFF. The CDR3 nucleotides read TGTGCCAGCAGCGGGCATCCGGGGTGGATCTTGGGCACTGAAGCTTTCTTT.

This clonotype was seen at least ten times. This rearrangement joins TRBV7-2 to TRBJ2-1, with D uncertain. Deletions cut 3 bases from V and 8 bases from J, with 14 bases between. Germline values: CDR1 SGHTA, CDR2 FQGNSA. The CDR3 has 14 residues. Here the CDR3 reads CASSLDGSVYEQFF. CDR3 coding DNA: TGTGCCAGCAGCTTGGACGGATCGGTCTATGAGCAGTTCTTC. Drawing the rest from reference TRBV7-2 and TRBJ2-1, the complete variable domain is GAGVSQSPSNKVTEKGKDVELRCDPISGHTALYWYRQSLGQGLEFLIYFQGNSAPDKSGLPSDRFSAERTGGSVSTLTIQRTQQEDSAVYLCASSLDGSVYEQFFGPGTRLTVL.

This clonotype was recorded many times. This chain connects TRBV7-2 to TRBJ2-1; D unclear. The CDR3 is 15 amino acids. Germline V gene sequence: CDR1 SGHTA, CDR2 FQGNSA. With 1 base removed from V and 4 bases from J, the gap between germline ends came to 11 bases. The DNA of the CDR3 is TGTGCCAGCAGCTTAGTTAGAGGCGCGTACAATGAGCAGTTCTTC. Its translation is CASSLVRGAYNEQFF.

As for this clonotype: A much larger clone lies one base from this, so it may be a read error. The rearrangement links TRBV12-3 or TRBV12-4 to TRBJ2-3, with TRBD2 matching 10 bases. V was pared by 8 bases and J by 2 bases, with 10 bases of the junction left unmatched. The CDR3 sequence is 16 residues long. CDR3 DNA: TGTGCCAGCGGTCTAAGGACTAGCGGACTCACAGATACGCAGTATTTT. It encodes CASGLRTSGLTDTQYF.

Ten or more counts support this clonotype. V is TRBV12-3 or TRBV12-4 and J is TRBJ1-1; possible D gene TRBD1, 5 bases. The CDR3 loop spans 18 amino acids. Trimming left V 4 bases short and J 1 base short, with 22 bases between. CDR3 coding DNA: TGTGCCAGCAGTTACGCCCAAAAGGGGATCATTGGGAACACTGAAGCTTTCTTT. Protein product: CASSYAQKGIIGNTEAFF.